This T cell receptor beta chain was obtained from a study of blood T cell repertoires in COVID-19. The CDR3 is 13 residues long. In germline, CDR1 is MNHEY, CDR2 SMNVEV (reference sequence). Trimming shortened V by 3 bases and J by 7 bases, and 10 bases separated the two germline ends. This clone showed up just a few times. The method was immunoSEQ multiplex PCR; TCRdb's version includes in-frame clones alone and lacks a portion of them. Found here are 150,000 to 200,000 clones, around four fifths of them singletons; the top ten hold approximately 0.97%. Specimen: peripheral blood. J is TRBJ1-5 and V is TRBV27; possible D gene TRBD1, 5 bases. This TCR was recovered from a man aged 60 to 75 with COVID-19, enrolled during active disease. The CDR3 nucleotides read TGTGCCAGCAGTTTGGCAGGGTTACAGCCCCAGCATTTT. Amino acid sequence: CASSLAGLQPQHF.